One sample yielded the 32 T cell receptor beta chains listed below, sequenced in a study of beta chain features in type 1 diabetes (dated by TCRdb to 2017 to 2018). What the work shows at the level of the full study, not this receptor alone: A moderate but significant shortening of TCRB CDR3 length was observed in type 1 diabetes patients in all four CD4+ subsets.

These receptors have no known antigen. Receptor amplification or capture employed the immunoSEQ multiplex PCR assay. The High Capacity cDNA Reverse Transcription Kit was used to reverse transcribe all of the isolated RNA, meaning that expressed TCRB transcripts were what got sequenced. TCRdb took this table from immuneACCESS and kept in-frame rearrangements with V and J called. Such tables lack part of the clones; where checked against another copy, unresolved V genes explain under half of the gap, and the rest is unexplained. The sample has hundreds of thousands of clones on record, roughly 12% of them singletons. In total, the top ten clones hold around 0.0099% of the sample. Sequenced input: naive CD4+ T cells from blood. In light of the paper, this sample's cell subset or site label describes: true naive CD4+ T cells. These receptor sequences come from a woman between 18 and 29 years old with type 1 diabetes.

CDR3 loop: CASSLGRGGPQFF. DNA of the CDR3: TGCGCCAGCAGCCTCGGTCGGGGGGGACCCCAGTTCTTC. J is TRBJ2-1 and V is TRBV4-3, with 8 bases identical to TRBD2. Germline assignment: CDR1 LGHNA and CDR2 YSLEER. The junction had 9 bases not matched to a gene; V was cut back by 4 bases and J by 13 bases. There are 13 residues in the CDR3.

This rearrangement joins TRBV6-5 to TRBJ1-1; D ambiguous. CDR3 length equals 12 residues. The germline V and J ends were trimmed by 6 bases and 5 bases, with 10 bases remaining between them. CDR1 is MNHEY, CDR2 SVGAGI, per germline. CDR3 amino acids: CASSGRWTEAFF. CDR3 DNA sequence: TGTGCCAGCAGCGGGAGGTGGACTGAAGCTTTCTTT.

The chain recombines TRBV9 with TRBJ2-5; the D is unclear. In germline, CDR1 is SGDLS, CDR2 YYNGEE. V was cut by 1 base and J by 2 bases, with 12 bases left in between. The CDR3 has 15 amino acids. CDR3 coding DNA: TGTGCCAGCAGCGTAAGTCTGCGGAATCAAGAGACCCAGTACTTC. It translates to CASSVSLRNQETQYF.

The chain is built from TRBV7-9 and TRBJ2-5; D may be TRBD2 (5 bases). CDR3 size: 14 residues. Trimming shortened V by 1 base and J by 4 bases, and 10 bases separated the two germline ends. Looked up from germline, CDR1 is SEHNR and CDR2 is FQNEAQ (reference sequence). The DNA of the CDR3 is TGTGCCAGCAGCTTAGGTTTCGGAGGAGAGACCCAGTACTTC. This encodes CASSLGFGGETQYF.

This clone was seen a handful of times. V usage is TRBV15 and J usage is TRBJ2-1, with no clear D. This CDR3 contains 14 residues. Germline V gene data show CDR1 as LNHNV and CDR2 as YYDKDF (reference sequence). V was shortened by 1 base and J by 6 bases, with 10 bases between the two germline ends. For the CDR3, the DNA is TGTGCCACCAGCAGAGGCCCAGGAACCAATGAGCAGTTCTTC. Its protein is CATSRGPGTNEQFF.

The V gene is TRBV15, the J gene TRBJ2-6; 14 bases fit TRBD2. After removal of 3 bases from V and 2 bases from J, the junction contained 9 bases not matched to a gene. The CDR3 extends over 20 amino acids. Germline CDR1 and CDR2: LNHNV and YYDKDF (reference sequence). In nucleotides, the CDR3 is TGTGCCACCAGCAGCTACAACGGACTAGCGGGAGGAGCTGGGGCCAACGTCCTGACTTTC. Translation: CATSSYNGLAGGAGANVLTF.

For the CDR3, the DNA is TGTGCCAGCAGCTTAGGGCCCGGGGCCAACGTCCTGACTTTC. Its translation is CASSLGPGANVLTF. The chain combines TRBV11-3 with TRBJ2-6; the D is unclear. The CDR3 totals 14 residues. Trimming took off 1 base at V and 4 bases at J, with 5 bases between the two ends. Germline assignment: CDR1 SGHNT and CDR2 YENEEA.

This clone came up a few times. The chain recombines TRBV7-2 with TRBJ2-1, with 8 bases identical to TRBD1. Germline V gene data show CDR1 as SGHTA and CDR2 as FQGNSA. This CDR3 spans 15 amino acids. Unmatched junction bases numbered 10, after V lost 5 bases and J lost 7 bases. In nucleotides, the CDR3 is TGTGCCAGCAGCGTGGCAGGGGGCATGGGGAATGAGCAGTTCTTC. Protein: CASSVAGGMGNEQFF.

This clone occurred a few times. DNA of the CDR3: TGTGCCAGCAGCGTGGGGGGGGTCCAAGAGACCCAGTACTTC. This codes for CASSVGGVQETQYF. J is TRBJ2-5 and V is TRBV5-6; TRBD2 matches at 7 bases. Germline V gene data show CDR1 as SGHDT and CDR2 as YYEEEE. The CDR3 is 14 amino acids. The V segment lost 4 bases and the J segment 1 base; nucleotides outside the gene matches: 4.

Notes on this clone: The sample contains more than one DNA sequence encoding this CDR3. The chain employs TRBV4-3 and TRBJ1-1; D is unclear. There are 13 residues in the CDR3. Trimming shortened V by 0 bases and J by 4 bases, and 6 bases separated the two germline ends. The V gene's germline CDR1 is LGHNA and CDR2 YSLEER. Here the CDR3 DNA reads TGCGCCAGCAGCCAAGATCGGAGCACTGAAGCTTTCTTT. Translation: CASSQDRSTEAFF.

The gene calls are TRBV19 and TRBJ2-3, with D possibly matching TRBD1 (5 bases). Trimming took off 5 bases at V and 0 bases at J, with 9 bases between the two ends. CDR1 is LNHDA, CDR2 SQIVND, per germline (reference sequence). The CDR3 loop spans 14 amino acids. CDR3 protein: CASSLGHSTDTQYF. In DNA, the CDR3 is TGTGCCAGTAGTTTGGGGCACAGCACAGATACGCAGTATTTT.

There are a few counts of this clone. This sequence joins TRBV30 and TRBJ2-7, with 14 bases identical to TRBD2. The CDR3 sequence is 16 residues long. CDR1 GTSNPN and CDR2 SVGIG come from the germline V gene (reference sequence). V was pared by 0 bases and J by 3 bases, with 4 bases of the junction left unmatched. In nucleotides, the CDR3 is TGTGCCTGGAGTGTACTAGGGACTAGCGGGAGCTACGAGCAGTACTTC. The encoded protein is CAWSVLGTSGSYEQYF.

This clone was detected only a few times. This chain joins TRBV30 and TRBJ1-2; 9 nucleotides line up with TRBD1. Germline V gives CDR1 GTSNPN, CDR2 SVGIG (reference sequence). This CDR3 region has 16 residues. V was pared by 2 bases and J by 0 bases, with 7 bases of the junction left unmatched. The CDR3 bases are TGTGCCTGGAGTTGGGGACAGGGAGCTTCTAACTATGGCTACACCTTC. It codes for CAWSWGQGASNYGYTF.

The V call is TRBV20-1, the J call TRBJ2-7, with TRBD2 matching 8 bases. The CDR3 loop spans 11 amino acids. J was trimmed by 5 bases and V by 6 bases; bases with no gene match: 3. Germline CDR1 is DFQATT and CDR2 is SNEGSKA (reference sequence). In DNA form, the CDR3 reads TGCAGTGCCGGGGGACTAGACGAGCAGTACTTC. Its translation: CSAGGLDEQYF.

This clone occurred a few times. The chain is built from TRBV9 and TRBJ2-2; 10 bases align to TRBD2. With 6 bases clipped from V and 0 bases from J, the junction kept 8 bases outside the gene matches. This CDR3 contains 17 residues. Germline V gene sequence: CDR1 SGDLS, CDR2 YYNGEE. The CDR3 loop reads CASTRGLAFTNTGELFF. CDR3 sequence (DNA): TGTGCCAGCACGAGGGGACTAGCGTTTACGAACACCGGGGAGCTGTTTTTT.

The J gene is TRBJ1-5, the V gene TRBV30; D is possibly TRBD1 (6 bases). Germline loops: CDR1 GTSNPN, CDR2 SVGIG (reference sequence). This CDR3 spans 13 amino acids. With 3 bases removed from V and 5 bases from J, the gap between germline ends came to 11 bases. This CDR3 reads CAWRKGVDQPQHF. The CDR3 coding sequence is TGTGCCTGGAGAAAGGGGGTGGATCAGCCCCAGCATTTT.

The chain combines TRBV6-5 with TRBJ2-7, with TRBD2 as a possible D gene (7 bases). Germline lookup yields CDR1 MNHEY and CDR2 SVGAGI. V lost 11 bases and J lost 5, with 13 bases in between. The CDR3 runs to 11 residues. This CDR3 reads CAHREGHEQYF. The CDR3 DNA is TGTGCCCACAGGGAGGGCCACGAGCAGTACTTC.

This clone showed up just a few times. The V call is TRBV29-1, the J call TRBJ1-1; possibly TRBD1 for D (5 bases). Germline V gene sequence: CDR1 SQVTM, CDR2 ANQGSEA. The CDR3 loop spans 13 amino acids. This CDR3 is CSPTKAGGYEAFF. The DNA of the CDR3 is TGCAGTCCCACTAAGGCGGGGGGATATGAAGCTTTCTTT.

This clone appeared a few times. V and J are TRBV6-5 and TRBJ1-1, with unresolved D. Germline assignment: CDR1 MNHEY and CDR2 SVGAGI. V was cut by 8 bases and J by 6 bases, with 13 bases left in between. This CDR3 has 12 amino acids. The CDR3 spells CASDNSPPEAFF. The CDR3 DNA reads TGTGCCAGCGATAACAGTCCCCCTGAAGCTTTCTTT.

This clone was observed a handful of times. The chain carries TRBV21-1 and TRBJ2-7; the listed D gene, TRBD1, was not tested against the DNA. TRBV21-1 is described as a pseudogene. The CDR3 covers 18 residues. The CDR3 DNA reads TGTGCCAGCAGCAATAGATTGGACAGGGTTTCAGGCTCCTACGAGCAGTACTTC. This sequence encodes CASSNRLDRVSGSYEQYF.

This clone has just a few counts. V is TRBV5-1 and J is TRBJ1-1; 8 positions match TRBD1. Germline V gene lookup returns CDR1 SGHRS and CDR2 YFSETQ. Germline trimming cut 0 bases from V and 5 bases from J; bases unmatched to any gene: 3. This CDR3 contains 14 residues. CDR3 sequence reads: CASSLGTGRTEAFF. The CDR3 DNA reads TGCGCCAGCAGCTTGGGGACAGGGAGGACTGAAGCTTTCTTT.

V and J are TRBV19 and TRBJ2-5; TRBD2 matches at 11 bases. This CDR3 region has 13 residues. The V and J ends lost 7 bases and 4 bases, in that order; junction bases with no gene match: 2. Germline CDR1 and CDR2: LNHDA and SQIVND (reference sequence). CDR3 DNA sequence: TGTGCCAGTAATGGACTAGCGGGAGAGACCCAGTACTTC. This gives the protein CASNGLAGETQYF.

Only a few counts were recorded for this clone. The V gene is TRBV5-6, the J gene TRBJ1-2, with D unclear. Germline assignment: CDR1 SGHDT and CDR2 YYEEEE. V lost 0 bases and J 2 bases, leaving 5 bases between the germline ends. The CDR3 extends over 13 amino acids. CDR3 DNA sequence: TGTGCCAGCAGCTTGGGGAGGAACTATGGCTACACCTTC. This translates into CASSLGRNYGYTF.

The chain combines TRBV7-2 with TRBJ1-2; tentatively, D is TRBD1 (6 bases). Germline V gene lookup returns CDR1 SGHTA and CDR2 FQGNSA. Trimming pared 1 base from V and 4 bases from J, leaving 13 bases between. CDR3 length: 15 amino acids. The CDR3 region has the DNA TGTGCCAGCAGCTTAGGGGGAACAGGGACCTATGGCTACACCTTC. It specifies CASSLGGTGTYGYTF.

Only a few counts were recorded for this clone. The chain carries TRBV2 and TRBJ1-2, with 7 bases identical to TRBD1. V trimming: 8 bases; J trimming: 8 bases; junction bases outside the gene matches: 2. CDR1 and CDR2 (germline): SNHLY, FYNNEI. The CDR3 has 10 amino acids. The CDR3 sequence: CASQGGGYTF. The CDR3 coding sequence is TGTGCCAGCCAGGGGGGCGGCTACACCTTC.

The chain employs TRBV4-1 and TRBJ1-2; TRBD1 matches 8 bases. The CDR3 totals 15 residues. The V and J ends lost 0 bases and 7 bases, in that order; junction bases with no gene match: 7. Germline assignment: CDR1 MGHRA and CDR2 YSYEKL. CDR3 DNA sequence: TGCGCCAGCAGCCAAGAGGCAGGACAGGGTCTTGGCTACACCTTC. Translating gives CASSQEAGQGLGYTF.

The CDR3 reads CASSSSGRGTQHF. In DNA form, the CDR3 reads TGTGCCAGCAGCTCCAGTGGGAGGGGGACCCAGCATTTT. The chain links TRBV7-9 to TRBJ1-5, with a weak D call TRBD1 (6 bases). Trimming removed 4 bases from V and 11 bases from J, with 15 bases in between. Per the germline V gene, CDR1 is SEHNR and CDR2 is FQNEAQ (reference sequence). The CDR3 loop spans 13 amino acids.

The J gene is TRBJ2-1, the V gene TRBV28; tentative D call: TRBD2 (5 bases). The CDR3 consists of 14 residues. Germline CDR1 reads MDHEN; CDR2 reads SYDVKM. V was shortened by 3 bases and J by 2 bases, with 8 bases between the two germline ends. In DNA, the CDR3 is TGTGCCAGCAGTTTTTCGAGGGCCTACAATGAGCAGTTCTTC. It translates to CASSFSRAYNEQFF.

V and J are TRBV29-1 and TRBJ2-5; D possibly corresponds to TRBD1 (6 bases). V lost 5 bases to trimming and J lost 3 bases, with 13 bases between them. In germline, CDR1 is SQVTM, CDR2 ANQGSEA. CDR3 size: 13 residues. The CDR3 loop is CSVSYGTKETQYF. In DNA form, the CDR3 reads TGCAGCGTTTCCTACGGGACAAAAGAGACCCAGTACTTC.

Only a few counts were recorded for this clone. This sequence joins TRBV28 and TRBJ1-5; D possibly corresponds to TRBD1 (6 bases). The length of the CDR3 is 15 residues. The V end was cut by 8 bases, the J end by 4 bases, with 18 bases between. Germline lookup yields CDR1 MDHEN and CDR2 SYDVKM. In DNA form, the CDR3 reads TGTGCCAGCTCCCAGGAGGGGGGGATGAATCAGCCCCAGCATTTT. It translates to CASSQEGGMNQPQHF.

CDR3 coding DNA: TGCGCCAGCAGCCAAATGGGACAGCAGGAAAAACTGTTTTTT. Residues: CASSQMGQQEKLFF. The chain couples TRBV4-1 to TRBJ1-4, with TRBD1 identical over 7 bases. The CDR3 spans 14 residues. Germline V CDR1 and CDR2: MGHRA, YSYEKL. V was pared by 2 bases and J by 8 bases, with 5 bases of the junction left unmatched.

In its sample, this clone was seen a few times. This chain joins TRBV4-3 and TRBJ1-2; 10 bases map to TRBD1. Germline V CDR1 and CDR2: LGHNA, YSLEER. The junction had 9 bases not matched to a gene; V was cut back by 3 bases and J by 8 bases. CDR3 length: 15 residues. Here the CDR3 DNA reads TGCGCCAGCAGCCAGAGATCCGGGACAGGGGAAGGCTACACCTTC. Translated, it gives CASSQRSGTGEGYTF.